The 27 T cell receptor beta chains below were found in one sample sequenced in a study of blood T cell repertoires in COVID-19. Repertoires were generated with immunoSEQ multiplex PCR, while TCRdb's copy carries only in-frame clones and drops some. The data show 360,000 or so clones, less than 90% seen once. The sample comprised PBMCs or T cells enriched from blood (not recorded which). These receptors all stem from a woman between 25 and 40 years old who had recovered from COVID-19.

The J gene is TRBJ1-2, the V gene TRBV6-5, with TRBD1 matching over 7 bases. The CDR3 is made up of 14 amino acids. The germline gives CDR1 MNHEY, CDR2 SVGAGI. J gave up 4 bases and V 4 bases, and 6 bases lay outside the gene matches. The CDR3 nucleotides read TGTGCCAGCAGTTCACAGGGGCTGAGCTATGGCTACACCTTC. Its protein product is CASSSQGLSYGYTF.

V is TRBV29-1 and J is TRBJ2-5; no firm D call. Germline loops: CDR1 SQVTM, CDR2 ANQGSEA. The V gene lost 0 bases and the J gene lost 0 bases, with 8 bases spanning the gap. This CDR3 has 14 amino acids. The DNA of the CDR3 is TGCAGCGTTGAAGATTGGGCAGACCAAGAGACCCAGTACTTC. Encoded protein: CSVEDWADQETQYF.

The rearrangement joins TRBV5-4 to TRBJ1-1; D remains unclear. Germline CDR1 is SGHNT and CDR2 is YYREEE (reference sequence). CDR3 length: 14 residues. V was cut by 3 bases and J by 1 base, with 10 bases left in between. The CDR3 DNA sequence: TGTGCCAGCAGCTCCGACTACGGGAACACTGAAGCTTTCTTT. Translating it yields CASSSDYGNTEAFF.

This chain links TRBV9 with TRBJ2-7, with 7 nucleotides matching TRBD2. Per the germline V gene, CDR1 is SGDLS and CDR2 is YYNGEE. This CDR3 contains 15 residues. V shed 0 bases and J 1 base; nucleotides not matched to a gene: 4. The DNA for the CDR3 is TGTGCCAGCAGCGTAGCCGCGGGGGAATCCTACGAGCAGTACTTC. It is translated as CASSVAAGESYEQYF.

The chain is built from TRBV3-1 (or the pseudogene TRBV3-2) and TRBJ2-1; 11 bases line up with TRBD2. The V segment lost 3 bases and the J segment 4 bases; nucleotides outside the gene matches: 8. The CDR3 extends over 17 amino acids. Germline assignment: CDR1 LGHDT and CDR2 YNNKEL (reference sequence). CDR3 loop: CASSHPGGTSGYNEQFF. In DNA form, the CDR3 reads TGTGCCAGCAGCCATCCTGGCGGGACTAGCGGATACAATGAGCAGTTCTTC.

The chain joins TRBV11-2 to TRBJ2-5; 12 bases are a match to TRBD2. The junction had 5 bases not matched to a gene; V was cut back by 5 bases and J by 1 base. Germline CDR1 is SGHAT and CDR2 is FQNNGV. The CDR3 has 16 amino acids. CDR3 protein: CASSPRLAGVQETQYF. CDR3 in DNA: TGTGCCAGCAGCCCACGACTAGCGGGAGTCCAAGAGACCCAGTACTTC.

The J gene is TRBJ1-6, the V gene TRBV7-2, with a weak D call TRBD1 (6 bases). The CDR3 contains 14 residues. Trimming removed 5 bases from V and 5 bases from J, with 10 bases in between. In germline, CDR1 is SGHTA, CDR2 FQGNSA. CDR3 loop: CASSLTGDNSPLHF. In DNA form, the CDR3 reads TGTGCCAGCAGCCTGACAGGTGATAATTCACCCCTCCACTTT.

The gene calls are TRBV28 and TRBJ1-6; 9 bases align to TRBD1. Germline lookup yields CDR1 MDHEN and CDR2 SYDVKM. The CDR3 loop spans 15 amino acids. Unmatched junction bases numbered 5, after V lost 5 bases and J lost 6 bases. CDR3 protein: CASSPSGQGNSPLHF. CDR3 bases: TGTGCCAGCAGTCCCTCGGGACAGGGTAATTCACCCCTCCACTTT. Drawing the rest from reference TRBV28 and TRBJ1-6, the complete variable domain is DVKVTQSSRYLVKRTGEKVFLECVQDMDHENMFWYRQDPGLGLRLIYFSYDVKMKEKGDIPEGYSVSREKKERFSLILESASTNQTSMYLCASSPSGQGNSPLHFGNGTRLTVT.

The CDR3, as DNA: TGTGCCAGTAGTTTGACTAGCGGGAGAGTAGCCAAAAACATTCAGTACTTC. Residues: CASSLTSGRVAKNIQYF. V gene TRBV19 combines with J gene TRBJ2-4; 12 bases map to TRBD2. The germline gives CDR1 LNHDA, CDR2 SQIVND (reference sequence). The J segment lost 0 bases and the V segment lost 5 bases, leaving 5 bases of the junction unmatched. This CDR3 has 17 residues.

V is TRBV11-2 and J is TRBJ2-7, with a possible D match to TRBD1 (6 bases). Germline CDR1 and CDR2: SGHAT and FQNNGV. Trimming removed 6 bases at V and 2 bases at J, with 17 bases between. This CDR3 has 15 residues. The CDR3 loop is CASRLGAGATYEQYF. Written as DNA, the CDR3 is TGTGCCAGCAGGCTGGGGGCAGGGGCAACCTACGAGCAGTACTTC.

The chain carries TRBV18 and TRBJ2-3; the match to TRBD2 covers 14 bases. The germline V gene encodes CDR1 KGHSH and CDR2 LQKENI. V lost 2 bases, J lost 3 bases, and 1 base stayed unmatched. This CDR3 comprises 16 residues. The CDR3: CASSPRTSGRTDTQYF. The CDR3 DNA sequence: TGTGCCAGCTCACCAAGGACTAGCGGGAGGACAGATACGCAGTATTTT.

This rearrangement joins TRBV7-9 to TRBJ2-1, with 7 bases fitting TRBD1. The CDR3 sequence is 11 residues long. Germline CDR1 and CDR2: SEHNR and FQNEAQ (reference sequence). V was clipped by 5 bases and J by 10 bases; unmatched bases: 2. This CDR3 reads CASSLGQEQFF. In DNA form, the CDR3 reads TGTGCCAGCAGCCTGGGACAGGAGCAGTTCTTC.

A word on this clone: Relative to the germline gene, one junction end is altered; a read error may explain this. The chain is built from TRBV27 and TRBJ2-3; 7 nucleotides align to TRBD2. Germline-derived CDR1 and CDR2 are MNHEY and SMNVEV (reference sequence). The CDR3 is made up of 16 amino acids. CDR3 nucleotides: TGTGCCAGCAGTTTGATCGGGACTACCTCCACATATACGCAGTATTTT. This codes for CASSLIGTTSTYTQYF.

This chain uses TRBV28 with TRBJ1-6, with a possible D match to TRBD1 (5 bases). The CDR3 consists of 16 residues. V was clipped by 1 base and J by 6 bases, with 13 bases between them. Germline V gives CDR1 MDHEN, CDR2 SYDVKM. CDR3 bases: TGTGCCAGCAGTTTATCGGGGGGTTCGTCTAATTCACCCCTCCACTTT. It codes for CASSLSGGSSNSPLHF.

The chain links TRBV14 to TRBJ2-1; 10 bases fit TRBD1. Germline lookup yields CDR1 SGHDN and CDR2 FVKESK. V trimming: 5 bases; J trimming: 7 bases; junction bases outside the gene matches: 8. The CDR3 is 15 amino acids. CDR3 in amino acids: CASSNRQGARNEQFF. DNA of the CDR3: TGTGCCAGCAGCAACCGACAGGGGGCGCGTAATGAGCAGTTCTTC.

The chain recombines TRBV2 with TRBJ2-3; 10 bases fit TRBD2. CDR3 length: 14 amino acids. Germline loops: CDR1 SNHLY, CDR2 FYNNEI. The trim removed 6 bases at V and 0 bases at J, leaving 0 bases unmatched. The CDR3 region has the DNA TGTGCCAGCAGGACTAGCGGGAGCACAGATACGCAGTATTTT. Its translation is CASRTSGSTDTQYF.

The DNA for the CDR3 is TGTGCCAGCAGTCCCCCAGGGAACACTGAAGCTTTCTTT. Translation: CASSPPGNTEAFF. The chain has TRBV2 and TRBJ1-1, with D unresolved. This CDR3 contains 13 residues. V was clipped by 5 bases and J by 1 base, with 8 bases between them. Looked up from germline, CDR1 is SNHLY and CDR2 is FYNNEI.

Concerning this clone itself: This sample also contains other DNA sequences that code for the same CDR3. The chain links TRBV19 to TRBJ1-5, with D perhaps TRBD1 (5 bases). The CDR3 is 15 residues long. V lost 3 bases and J 2 bases, leaving 11 bases between the germline ends. CDR1 is LNHDA and CDR2 is SQIVND in the germline V gene (reference sequence). DNA of the CDR3: TGTGCCAGTAGTATGTCAGGGTTCCGCAATCAGCCCCAGCATTTT. It codes for CASSMSGFRNQPQHF.

The chain carries TRBV19 and TRBJ1-2; perhaps TRBD1 as D (5 bases). This CDR3 is built from 14 residues. Trimming removed 0 bases from V and 8 bases from J, with 13 bases in between. CDR1 LNHDA and CDR2 SQIVND come from the germline V gene (reference sequence). In nucleotides, the CDR3 is TGTGCCAGTAGTATAGATGCGAGGGGAGGAGGCTACACCTTC. Its translation: CASSIDARGGGYTF.

CDR3 protein: CASSQERQGAPGTQYF. The CDR3 coding sequence is TGCGCCAGCAGCCAAGAACGACAGGGGGCGCCGGGGACCCAGTACTTC. The genes are TRBV4-1 and TRBJ2-5; TRBD1 agrees at 10 bases. The germline V gene encodes CDR1 MGHRA and CDR2 YSYEKL. The J segment lost 7 bases and the V segment lost 0 bases, leaving 8 bases of the junction unmatched. This CDR3 contains 16 residues.

The rearrangement links TRBV28 to TRBJ1-3, with TRBD1 matching over 9 bases. V lost 10 bases and J lost 4; bases outside the gene matches: 11. Germline assignment: CDR1 MDHEN and CDR2 SYDVKM. This CDR3 comprises 15 residues. The chain's CDR3 is CATVPSGQGGNTIYF. DNA of the CDR3: TGTGCCACCGTACCCTCGGGACAGGGCGGAAACACCATATATTTT.

This chain joins TRBV27 and TRBJ2-7, with D possibly being TRBD2 (6 bases). The germline V gene has CDR1 MNHEY and CDR2 SMNVEV (reference sequence). The CDR3 is made up of 14 amino acids. Trimming removed 3 bases from V and 2 bases from J, with 11 bases in between. The CDR3 sequence: CASSFGGLTYEQYF. For the CDR3, the DNA is TGTGCCAGCAGTTTTGGGGGACTCACCTACGAGCAGTACTTC.

The CDR3 bases are TGTGCCAGCAGCTTATACTCCGGGGTAACGAACACTGAAGCTTTCTTT. Protein: CASSLYSGVTNTEAFF. This chain uses TRBV7-8 with TRBJ1-1; no firm D call. V shed 2 bases and J shed 1 base, with 14 bases lying between them. The CDR3 runs to 16 residues. From germline, CDR1 is SGHVS and CDR2 FQNEAQ. Variable domain in full (rest from reference TRBV7-8 and TRBJ1-1): GAGVSQSPRYKVAKRGQDVALRCDPISGHVSLFWYQQALGQGPEFLTYFQNEAQLDKSGLPSDRFFAERPEGSVSTLKIQRTQQEDSAVYLCASSLYSGVTNTEAFFGQGTRLTVV.

The chain employs TRBV6-6 and TRBJ1-6, with TRBD1 matching over 7 bases. The CDR3 has 17 amino acids. After removal of 5 bases from V and 2 bases from J, the junction contained 9 bases not matched to a gene. Germline CDR1 MNHNY, CDR2 SVGAGI (reference sequence). In DNA form, the CDR3 reads TGTGCCAGCAGTCGGGACAGCATGAAAGCCTATAATTCACCCCTCCACTTT. This translates into CASSRDSMKAYNSPLHF.

The chain joins TRBV18 to TRBJ1-3; D remains ambiguous. The CDR3 loop spans 16 amino acids. V lost 5 bases to trimming and J lost 0 bases, with 14 bases between them. Germline V gene lookup returns CDR1 KGHSH and CDR2 LQKENI. The CDR3 sequence: CASSSSRTASGNTIYF. DNA of the CDR3: TGTGCCAGCTCATCCTCGAGAACAGCCTCTGGAAACACCATATATTTT.

The chain is built from TRBV6-5 and TRBJ2-6, with a weak D call TRBD1 (6 bases). V was cut by 0 bases and J by 0 bases, with 6 bases left in between. This CDR3 has 16 amino acids. The germline V gene has CDR1 MNHEY and CDR2 SVGAGI. Here the CDR3 reads CASSYSDSSGANVLTF. The CDR3 nucleotides are TGTGCCAGCAGTTACTCGGACAGCTCTGGGGCCAACGTCCTGACTTTC.

A word on this clone: The germline gene is not matched at one end of the junction; a read error may be the cause. The chain links TRBV28 to TRBJ1-5; D not resolved. CDR1 is MDHEN and CDR2 is SYDVKM in the germline V gene. The CDR3 spans 11 residues. CDR3 in amino acids: CASSSVSPQHF. In DNA, the CDR3 is TGTGCTAGCAGTTCTGTCTCCCCCCAGCATTTT.